Described below is a single TCR beta chain sequence and its context. The CDR3 contains 11 residues. The ends were cut back, 4 bases at V and 7 bases at J, with 7 bases in the middle. The sample belongs to a study of blood T cell repertoires in COVID-19. Turning to the study itself: Samples came from the United States, Italy and Spain, spanning acute and convalescent COVID-19. T cells, B-cell-depleted T cells, or PBMCs provided the cDNA or gDNA that served as material.

Original handling: Reference gene primer amplification gave estimated nucleated cell counts. TCRdb's copy holds only in-frame clones and misses some; the assay was immunoSEQ multiplex PCR. From that table come the V and J calls and clone size; the DNA was used to work out D and trimming. Of some 130,000 clones in the sample, about 70% were seen once. This receptor was identified in an elderly man with acute or convalescent COVID-19. The specimen was peripheral blood. The genes are TRBV12-3 or TRBV12-4 and TRBJ1-1; no clear D gene. CDR3 loop: CASSSGFEAFF. In DNA form, the CDR3 reads TGTGCCAGCAGTTCAGGATTTGAAGCTTTCTTT.